These 25 T cell receptor beta chains were sequenced from one sample in a study of cytomegalovirus exposure and HLA in healthy donors. Here immunoSEQ multiplex PCR was the method, and the copy in TCRdb shows in-frame clones only, minus some. The table has about 150,000 clones, more than 70% seen once. Source material: PBMCs. These receptors originate from a human donor in good health.

The chain carries TRBV29-1 and TRBJ1-2, with TRBD1 matching 7 bases. Germline values: CDR1 SQVTM, CDR2 ANQGSEA. The V and J ends lost 2 bases and 3 bases, in that order; junction bases with no gene match: 3. This CDR3 region has 13 residues. CDR3 protein: CSVEKGADYGYTF. The CDR3 coding sequence is TGCAGCGTTGAAAAGGGGGCTGACTATGGCTACACCTTC.

V is TRBV18 and J is TRBJ1-2; maybe TRBD1 (5 bases). The CDR3 runs to 15 residues. CDR1 and CDR2 from the germline V gene are KGHSH and LQKENI. The V end lost 2 bases, the J end lost 4 bases, and 14 bases lay between the germline ends. The DNA for the CDR3 is TGTGCCAGCTCACCATTCGACGTTGGGGCCTATGGCTACACCTTC. Translation: CASSPFDVGAYGYTF.

The chain uses TRBV19 and TRBJ2-5; the match to TRBD2 covers 7 bases. Germline V CDR1 and CDR2: LNHDA, SQIVND (reference sequence). Trimming at V came to 5 bases and at J to 5 bases, leaving 5 bases not matched to a gene. The CDR3 is made up of 13 amino acids. The CDR3 here is CASSGRGRETQYF. CDR3 bases: TGTGCCAGTAGTGGGAGGGGTAGGGAGACCCAGTACTTC.

V gene TRBV7-6 combines with J gene TRBJ2-3; 11 bases agree with TRBD2. Looked up from germline, CDR1 is SGHVS and CDR2 is FNYEAQ. The CDR3 spans 14 residues. With 5 bases clipped from V and 4 bases from J, the junction kept 2 bases outside the gene matches. DNA of the CDR3: TGTGCCAGCAGCGTTAGCGGGGGGGCAGATACGCAGTATTTT. It encodes CASSVSGGADTQYF.

The rearrangement uses TRBV10-2 and TRBJ1-1, with D possibly matching TRBD1 (5 bases). Germline CDR1 reads WSHSY; CDR2 reads SAAADI. This CDR3 has 15 residues. The ends were cut back, 3 bases at V and 0 bases at J, with 11 bases in the middle. The CDR3 sequence: CASSEQRQMNTEAFF. In DNA form, the CDR3 reads TGCGCCAGCAGTGAACAGAGACAGATGAACACTGAAGCTTTCTTT.

This chain connects TRBV28 to TRBJ2-1, with 9 bases aligning to TRBD2. Looked up from germline, CDR1 is MDHEN and CDR2 is SYDVKM. The CDR3 loop spans 19 amino acids. The J segment lost 3 bases and the V segment lost 5 bases, leaving 17 bases of the junction unmatched. The CDR3 DNA follows: TGTGCCAGCAGTCCGGACGTACGTGCGACTAGCGGTGACTACAATGAGCAGTTCTTC. As protein: CASSPDVRATSGDYNEQFF.

The chain couples TRBV27 to TRBJ2-1, with TRBD2 matching over 8 bases. Trimming took 6 bases from V and 5 from J; bases not matched to a gene: 9. Germline CDR1 reads MNHEY; CDR2 reads SMNVEV (reference sequence). The CDR3 contains 15 residues. For the CDR3, the DNA is TGTGCCAGCAGCTCCGACGGGACTAGGGACAATGAGCAGTTCTTC. It codes for CASSSDGTRDNEQFF.

The chain has TRBV5-1 and TRBJ1-1; D may be TRBD1 (6 bases). The CDR3 extends over 14 amino acids. V lost 4 bases and J 8 bases, leaving 18 bases between the germline ends. Germline V gene lookup returns CDR1 SGHRS and CDR2 YFSETQ. DNA of the CDR3: TGCGCCAGCAGCCCCGGGACCTTCCAGGGGGAAGCTTTCTTT. Amino acids: CASSPGTFQGEAFF.

V usage is TRBV30 and J usage is TRBJ1-4; 10 bases are a match to TRBD1. With V trimmed by 2 bases and J by 7 bases, 1 base remained unmatched. Germline-derived CDR1 and CDR2 are GTSNPN and SVGIG (reference sequence). The CDR3 spans 13 residues. The CDR3 is CAWSRTGGEKLFF. The CDR3 region has the DNA TGTGCCTGGAGTAGGACAGGGGGTGAAAAACTGTTTTTT.

This clone was counted a single time. This rearrangement joins TRBV4-1 to TRBJ2-7; D is possibly TRBD2 (6 bases). The germline V gene has CDR1 MGHRA and CDR2 YSYEKL. V shed 4 bases and J shed 5 bases, with 24 bases lying between them. The CDR3 contains 17 residues. The CDR3 coding sequence is TGCGCCAGCAGCCTCCGCTGGGGTCGGGAGTTTATAGACGAGCAGTACTTC. It yields the protein CASSLRWGREFIDEQYF.

V gene TRBV4-1 combines with J gene TRBJ2-1, with 12 bases aligning to TRBD2. CDR3 length: 16 residues. Trimming took 1 base from V and 8 from J; bases not matched to a gene: 6. The germline V gene has CDR1 MGHRA and CDR2 YSYEKL. CDR3 protein: CASSQVPTSGSDEQFF. Here the CDR3 DNA reads TGCGCCAGCAGCCAAGTGCCGACTAGCGGGAGCGATGAGCAGTTCTTC.

The chain uses TRBV12-5 and TRBJ2-2, with 8 bases identical to TRBD1. CDR1 is LGHNT and CDR2 is FRNRAP in the germline V gene. V lost 6 bases and J lost 3; bases outside the gene matches: 6. CDR3 length equals 15 residues. The CDR3 coding sequence is TGTGCTAGTGGCCGACAGGGGCTGGACACCGGGGAGCTGTTTTTT. This encodes CASGRQGLDTGELFF.

This clone was counted many times. This chain connects TRBV5-4 to TRBJ2-2; no clear D gene. Germline V gene lookup returns CDR1 SGHNT and CDR2 YYREEE (reference sequence). This CDR3 has 15 residues. Deletions cut 0 bases from V and 2 bases from J, with 8 bases between. CDR3 nucleotides: TGTGCCAGCAGCTTGGTTACGGTCAACACCGGGGAGCTGTTTTTT. This sequence encodes CASSLVTVNTGELFF.

V gene TRBV15 combines with J gene TRBJ2-3; 7 bases line up with TRBD1. The ends lost 0 bases at V and 2 bases at J; junction bases unmatched: 5. CDR3 length equals 16 residues. The V gene's germline CDR1 is LNHNV and CDR2 YYDKDF (reference sequence). The CDR3 DNA reads TGTGCCACCAGCAGAGAAGGGGGCAGGATCACAGATACGCAGTATTTT. This codes for CATSREGGRITDTQYF.

The chain links TRBV25-1 to TRBJ2-1; TRBD2 is a possible D gene (5 bases). Germline loops: CDR1 MGHDK, CDR2 SYGVNS. V shed 0 bases and J shed 7 bases, with 7 bases lying between them. This CDR3 is 13 amino acids long. CDR3 DNA: TGTGCCAGCAGTGAATATCGAGGGAATGAGCAGTTCTTC. It yields the protein CASSEYRGNEQFF.

The J gene is TRBJ2-2, the V gene TRBV5-1; TRBD1 is a possible D gene (5 bases). Trimming shortened V by 0 bases and J by 0 bases, and 9 bases separated the two germline ends. The CDR3 covers 16 residues. Germline CDR1 reads SGHRS; CDR2 reads YFSETQ. CDR3 nucleotides: TGCGCCAGCAGCTTGGGACAGAGTACGAACACCGGGGAGCTGTTTTTT. This encodes CASSLGQSTNTGELFF.

The chain carries TRBV2 and TRBJ1-2, with TRBD1 matching 7 bases. This CDR3 is 13 amino acids long. Unmatched junction bases numbered 5, after V lost 6 bases and J lost 4 bases. Germline lookup yields CDR1 SNHLY and CDR2 FYNNEI. CDR3 nucleotides: TGTGCCAGCAGCGCTAGACAGGGCTATGGCTACACCTTC. It translates to CASSARQGYGYTF.

This chain links TRBV5-1 with TRBJ1-1; TRBD1 is a possible D gene (5 bases). The CDR3 totals 20 residues. V gave up 3 bases and J gave up 1 base, with 28 bases separating them. Germline-derived CDR1 and CDR2 are SGHRS and YFSETQ. The CDR3 region has the DNA TGCGCCAGCAGCTCTACCGGGGGGACCCAACCAATACGACAGAACACTGAAGCTTTCTTT. As protein: CASSSTGGTQPIRQNTEAFF.

This chain links TRBV11-2 with TRBJ2-1; weak D call: TRBD2 (6 bases). The CDR3 loop spans 16 amino acids. Trimming stripped 5 bases from V and 3 bases from J, with 17 bases between. In germline, CDR1 is SGHAT, CDR2 FQNNGV. The CDR3 bases are TGTGCCAGCAGCCCCGATAGCGGACCACACTACAATGAGCAGTTCTTC. It encodes CASSPDSGPHYNEQFF. The full variable domain, rest sourced from reference TRBV11-2 and TRBJ2-1, is EAGVAQSPRYKIIEKRQSVAFWCNPISGHATLYWYQQILGQGPKLLIQFQNNGVVDDSQLPKDRFSAERLKGVDSTLKIQPAKLEDSAVYLCASSPDSGPHYNEQFFGPGTRLTVL.

This clone appeared a single time. J is TRBJ2-7 and V is TRBV4-1; maybe TRBD1 (5 bases). V was clipped by 1 base and J by 4 bases, with 11 bases between them. This CDR3 has 14 amino acids. Germline CDR1 reads MGHRA; CDR2 reads YSYEKL. CDR3 bases: TGCGCCAGCAGCCAAGCCGAGACAGAGTACGAGCAGTACTTC. Translated: CASSQAETEYEQYF.

J is TRBJ2-6 and V is TRBV19; 7 nucleotides align to TRBD1. CDR1 is LNHDA, CDR2 SQIVND, per germline (reference sequence). The CDR3 has 18 amino acids. V lost 5 bases and J lost 2; bases outside the gene matches: 12. CDR3 loop: CASSGLSQGLAGANVLTF. DNA of the CDR3: TGTGCCAGTAGTGGGCTATCACAGGGGCTGGCTGGGGCCAACGTCCTGACTTTC.

This clone has only one observation. The V and J genes are TRBV28 and TRBJ1-2; 9 bases fit TRBD1. V shed 6 bases, J shed 4 bases, and the junction held 6 bases outside the gene matches. The CDR3 consists of 14 residues. CDR1 is MDHEN and CDR2 is SYDVKM in the germline V gene. CDR3 in amino acids: CASRYTGGTYGYTF. The DNA for the CDR3 is TGTGCCAGCAGATATACAGGGGGCACCTATGGCTACACCTTC.

This clone turned up a few times. This rearrangement joins TRBV28 to TRBJ2-2; TRBD2 matches at 11 bases. The CDR3 consists of 18 residues. Germline CDR1 MDHEN, CDR2 SYDVKM. V was pared by 3 bases and J by 4 bases, with 10 bases of the junction left unmatched. CDR3 loop: CASSLLGLAGGATGELFF. CDR3 sequence (DNA): TGTGCCAGCAGTTTGCTAGGGCTAGCGGGAGGTGCCACCGGGGAGCTGTTTTTT.

The gene calls are TRBV7-3 and TRBJ2-1; 9 bases line up with TRBD2. V lost 2 bases to trimming and J lost 6 bases; unmatched junction nucleotides: 11. CDR3 length equals 17 residues. Germline CDR1 reads SGHTA; CDR2 reads FQGTGA. The CDR3 spells CASSLLSRREGLNEQFF. CDR3 in DNA: TGTGCCAGCAGCTTACTATCGAGGCGGGAGGGCCTCAATGAGCAGTTCTTC. The variable domain in full, completed from reference TRBV7-3 and TRBJ2-1, reads GAGVSQTPSNKVTEKGKYVELRCDPISGHTALYWYRQSLGQGPEFLIYFQGTGAADDSGLPNDRFFAVRPEGSVSTLKIQRTERGDSAVYLCASSLLSRREGLNEQFFGPGTRLTVL.

This clone was seen more than once but under ten times. The chain employs TRBV28 and TRBJ2-3; 9 nucleotides line up with TRBD2. Germline V lookup: CDR1 MDHEN, CDR2 SYDVKM. V lost 6 bases, J lost 4 bases, and 11 bases stayed unmatched. CDR3 length: 16 amino acids. CDR3 nucleotide sequence: TGTGCCAGCAGCCCGGTGCTAGCGGGACCGGCAGATACGCAGTATTTT. Translating it yields CASSPVLAGPADTQYF.